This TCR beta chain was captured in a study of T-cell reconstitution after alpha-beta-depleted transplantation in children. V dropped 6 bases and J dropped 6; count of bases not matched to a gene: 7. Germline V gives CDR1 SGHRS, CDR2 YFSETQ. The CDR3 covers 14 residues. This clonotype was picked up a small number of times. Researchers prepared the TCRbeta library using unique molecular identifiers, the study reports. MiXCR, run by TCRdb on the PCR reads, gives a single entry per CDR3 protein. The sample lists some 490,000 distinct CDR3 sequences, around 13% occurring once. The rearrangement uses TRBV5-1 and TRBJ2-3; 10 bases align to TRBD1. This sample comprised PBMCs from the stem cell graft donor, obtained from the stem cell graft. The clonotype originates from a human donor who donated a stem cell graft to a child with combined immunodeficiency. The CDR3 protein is CASNPGQGMDTQYF. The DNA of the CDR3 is TGCGCCAGCAACCCGGGACAGGGGATGGATACGCAGTATTTT.